This T cell receptor (beta chain) is drawn from a study of PD-1 blockade in classical Hodgkin lymphoma. As for the study in general: Intravenous delivery of nivolumab at 3 mg/kg to patients occurred every 2 weeks. Study conclusions and caveats: Patients newly diagnosed and complete responders had comparable baseline diversity. The causes of the repertoire differences, possibly disease activity or prior therapy, remain undefined. A significant rise in TCR diversity was seen by C4D1 for CD4+ cells but not for CD8+ cells.

TCRdb keeps only in-frame clones here, not all; method: immunoSEQ multiplex PCR. The sample carries around 150,000 clones, around 73% recorded once. As to this clone: Its antigen is currently unknown.

The patients all showed relapse after autologous stem cell transplantation, while their brentuximab vedotin exposure varied. The CDR3 spans 15 residues. Germline lookup yields CDR1 LGHNA and CDR2 YNFKEQ. The sample consisted of peripheral blood mononuclear cells (PBMCs), taken before the second cycle of nivolumab. This sequence was found in a human donor with classical Hodgkin lymphoma. The chain recombines TRBV4-2 with TRBJ2-5, with 10 nucleotides matching TRBD1. The closer fit of TRBJ2-7 to the DNA end suggests the J call may be wrong. The chain's CDR3 is CASSQEGQGPYEQYF. CDR3 nucleotides: TGTGCCAGCAGCCAAGAGGGACAGGGGCCCTACGAGCAGTACTTC.